The entry that follows covers one T cell receptor beta chain sequence. Its antigen remains unknown. The data were taken from a study of T cells in Graves' hyperthyroidism and ophthalmopathy. Study outcomes and limitations: Appearing also in blood were most of the thyroid clonotypes expanded above 0.001.

From RNA transcripts, TCR beta CDR3 regions were amplified. Researchers ran a first-round RT-PCR on the TCR CDR3 using the HTBI primer set. One entry per CDR3 protein, called by TCRdb with MiXCR from the multiplex PCR reads. Of almost 600,000 distinct CDR3 sequences listed, around 45% were seen once; the top ten hold 7.5% to 8.5%. The patients, who ranged from 18 to 65 in age, presented with newly diagnosed hyperthyroidism lasting under 2 months. Patients having uncontrolled infection, another autoimmune disease, pregnancy or lactation were not included. Trimming removed 5 bases from V and 4 bases from J, with 17 bases in between. This CDR3 spans 15 amino acids. Germline CDR1 reads SGHAT; CDR2 reads FQNNGV.

The sample taken for sequencing was peripheral blood or thyroid tissue (not recorded which). This chain joins TRBV11-2 and TRBJ2-5; TRBD2 might be the D (6 bases). This sequence originates from a young woman with Graves' hyperthyroidism. CDR3 coding DNA: TGTGCCAGCAGCGCCCACCTGACGGGAGTAGAGACCCAGTACTTC. Translated: CASSAHLTGVETQYF.